Listed below are T cell receptor beta chains from one sample, sequenced in a study of blood T cell repertoires in COVID-19. Clones were read by immunoSEQ multiplex PCR, and TCRdb kept only the in-frame ones, dropping some. The sample lists 150,000 to 200,000 clones, approximately 85% seen once, with roughly 9.6% in the top ten. Sequenced: peripheral blood. The origin of the receptors is a man between 60 and 75 years old with active or convalescent COVID-19. Each CDR3 is given with its conserved first and last residue. The order of the fields is D gene, V gene, CDR3 length, clone size, J gene, CDR3 protein, CDR3 DNA. The D gene is left open where the match is weak. Clone size appears in some rows only: once, few, many, or a class for an expanded clone.

D gene: TRBD2; V gene: TRBV10-3; CDR3 length: 14; clone size: NA; J gene: TRBJ2-5; CDR3 protein: CAIRGGGDQETQYF; CDR3 DNA: TGTGCCATCAGGGGCGGGGGGGACCAAGAGACCCAGTACTTC
D gene: NA; V gene: TRBV3-1/TRBV3-2; CDR3 length: 13; clone size: NA; J gene: TRBJ2-3; CDR3 protein: CASSQDLRDTQYF; CDR3 DNA: TGTGCCAGCAGCCAAGATCTCAGGGATACGCAGTATTTT
D gene: NA; V gene: TRBV7-9; CDR3 length: 14; clone size: NA; J gene: TRBJ2-7; CDR3 protein: CASSLVQGAGEQYF; CDR3 DNA: TGTGCCAGCAGCTTAGTCCAGGGCGCAGGCGAGCAGTACTTC
D gene: TRBD1; V gene: TRBV11-1; CDR3 length: 15; clone size: NA; J gene: TRBJ2-3; CDR3 protein: CASSPAAGGRDTQYF; CDR3 DNA: TGTGCCAGCAGCCCAGCGGCAGGGGGCAGAGATACGCAGTATTTT
D gene: TRBD1; V gene: TRBV5-5; CDR3 length: 16; clone size: NA; J gene: TRBJ1-2; CDR3 protein: CASSLGTGLANYGYTF; CDR3 DNA: TGTGCCAGCAGCTTGGGGACAGGCTTAGCTAACTATGGCTACACCTTC
D gene: NA; V gene: TRBV12-3/TRBV12-4; CDR3 length: 12; clone size: NA; J gene: TRBJ2-2; CDR3 protein: CASSLMSGELFF; CDR3 DNA: TGTGCCAGCAGTTTAATGTCTGGGGAGCTGTTTTTT
D gene: TRBD1; V gene: TRBV12-5; CDR3 length: 17; clone size: NA; J gene: TRBJ2-2; CDR3 protein: CASGSPQGATNTGELFF; CDR3 DNA: TGTGCTAGTGGTTCCCCCCAGGGGGCGACGAACACCGGGGAGCTGTTTTTT
D gene: NA; V gene: TRBV7-8; CDR3 length: 15; clone size: NA; J gene: TRBJ2-5; CDR3 protein: CASSEFGGGWETQYF; CDR3 DNA: TGTGCCAGCAGCGAGTTTGGGGGGGGCTGGGAGACCCAGTACTTC
D gene: TRBD2; V gene: TRBV3-1/TRBV3-2; CDR3 length: 14; clone size: NA; J gene: TRBJ2-7; CDR3 protein: CASSLAGGTYEQYF; CDR3 DNA: TGTGCCAGCAGCTTAGCGGGGGGGACCTACGAGCAGTACTTC
D gene: TRBD2; V gene: TRBV5-8; CDR3 length: 16; clone size: NA; J gene: TRBJ2-3; CDR3 protein: CASSLAATSATDTQYF; CDR3 DNA: TGTGCCAGCAGCTTGGCTGCGACTAGCGCCACAGATACGCAGTATTTT
D gene: TRBD1; V gene: TRBV3-1/TRBV3-2; CDR3 length: 14; clone size: NA; J gene: TRBJ1-2; CDR3 protein: CASSQSGTDHGYTF; CDR3 DNA: TGTGCCAGCAGCCAATCCGGGACAGACCATGGCTACACCTTC
D gene: NA; V gene: TRBV15; CDR3 length: 14; clone size: NA; J gene: TRBJ2-7; CDR3 protein: CATSRDQDSYEQYF; CDR3 DNA: TGTGCCACCAGCAGAGATCAGGATTCCTACGAGCAGTACTTC
D gene: TRBD1; V gene: TRBV5-1; CDR3 length: 16; clone size: NA; J gene: TRBJ2-5; CDR3 protein: CASSRGRQGLQETQYF; CDR3 DNA: TGCGCCAGCAGCAGGGGTAGACAGGGTCTACAAGAGACCCAGTACTTC
D gene: TRBD2; V gene: TRBV11-3; CDR3 length: 16; clone size: NA; J gene: TRBJ2-3; CDR3 protein: CASSLTTSGATDTQYF; CDR3 DNA: TGTGCCAGCAGCTTAACGACTAGCGGGGCCACGGATACGCAGTATTTT
D gene: TRBD1; V gene: TRBV28; CDR3 length: 12; clone size: NA; J gene: TRBJ1-2; CDR3 protein: CASSLTGHGYTF; CDR3 DNA: TGTGCCAGCAGTTTGACAGGGCATGGCTACACCTTC
D gene: TRBD1; V gene: TRBV2; CDR3 length: 15; clone size: once; J gene: TRBJ1-5; CDR3 protein: CASSGRQGANRPQHF; CDR3 DNA: TGTGCCAGCAGTGGCCGACAGGGGGCGAATCGGCCCCAGCATTTT
D gene: TRBD1; V gene: TRBV11-2; CDR3 length: 15; clone size: NA; J gene: TRBJ2-1; CDR3 protein: CASSRDIGEQGEQFF; CDR3 DNA: TGTGCCAGCAGCCGGGATATAGGGGAACAGGGGGAGCAGTTCTTC
D gene: NA; V gene: TRBV28; CDR3 length: 15; clone size: few; J gene: TRBJ1-3; CDR3 protein: CASSLGTLAGNTIYF; CDR3 DNA: TGTGCCAGCAGTCTAGGGACACTCGCTGGAAACACCATATATTTT
D gene: NA; V gene: TRBV19; CDR3 length: 13; clone size: NA; J gene: TRBJ1-5; CDR3 protein: CASGDTRNQPQHF; CDR3 DNA: TGTGCCAGCGGGGACACTCGCAATCAGCCCCAGCATTTT
D gene: NA; V gene: TRBV15; CDR3 length: 15; clone size: NA; J gene: TRBJ2-2; CDR3 protein: CATSRDGQRAGELFF; CDR3 DNA: TGTGCCACCAGCAGAGATGGCCAGAGGGCCGGGGAGCTGTTTTTT
D gene: NA; V gene: TRBV18; CDR3 length: 16; clone size: once; J gene: TRBJ1-5; CDR3 protein: CASSGGPAGGDQPQHF; CDR3 DNA: TGTGCCAGCTCGGGGGGGCCGGCTGGAGGCGATCAGCCCCAGCATTTT
D gene: TRBD2; V gene: TRBV10-1; CDR3 length: 14; clone size: NA; J gene: TRBJ2-3; CDR3 protein: CANGPRGGTDTQYF; CDR3 DNA: TGCGCCAACGGTCCGCGCGGGGGAACAGATACGCAGTATTTT
D gene: NA; V gene: TRBV6-5; CDR3 length: 14; clone size: once; J gene: TRBJ1-4; CDR3 protein: CASSYQGGDEKLFF; CDR3 DNA: TGTGCCAGCAGTTATCAAGGGGGAGATGAAAAACTGTTTTTT
D gene: NA; V gene: TRBV5-4; CDR3 length: 13; clone size: NA; J gene: TRBJ1-2; CDR3 protein: CASSLAGNYGYTF; CDR3 DNA: TGTGCCAGCAGCTTAGCGGGAAACTATGGCTACACCTTC
D gene: NA; V gene: TRBV9; CDR3 length: 15; clone size: NA; J gene: TRBJ2-5; CDR3 protein: CASSVAAARGETQYF; CDR3 DNA: TGTGCCAGCAGCGTAGCGGCGGCCCGAGGGGAGACCCAGTACTTC
D gene: TRBD2; V gene: TRBV5-1; CDR3 length: 15; clone size: once; J gene: TRBJ2-1; CDR3 protein: CASGTSGGTYNEQFF; CDR3 DNA: TGCGCCAGCGGTACTAGCGGGGGAACATACAATGAGCAGTTCTTC
D gene: NA; V gene: TRBV10-2; CDR3 length: 14; clone size: NA; J gene: TRBJ2-7; CDR3 protein: CASRKDSSSYEQYF; CDR3 DNA: TGCGCCAGCAGAAAAGACTCGAGCTCCTACGAGCAGTACTTC
D gene: NA; V gene: TRBV21-1; CDR3 length: 13; clone size: NA; J gene: TRBJ2-7; CDR3 protein: CARTGDSSYEQYF; CDR3 DNA: TGTGCCCGTACAGGGGACAGCTCCTACGAGCAGTACTTC
D gene: TRBD1; V gene: TRBV29-1; CDR3 length: 15; clone size: once; J gene: TRBJ1-2; CDR3 protein: CSVGTGGVRGYGYTF; CDR3 DNA: TGCAGCGTTGGGACAGGGGGCGTTCGTGGCTATGGCTACACCTTC
D gene: NA; V gene: TRBV19; CDR3 length: 15; clone size: NA; J gene: TRBJ1-1; CDR3 protein: CASSRIGQSNTEAFF; CDR3 DNA: TGTGCCAGTAGTAGAATCGGACAGAGTAACACTGAAGCTTTCTTT
D gene: NA; V gene: TRBV6-5; CDR3 length: 14; clone size: NA; J gene: TRBJ1-6; CDR3 protein: CASSYRQGESPLHF; CDR3 DNA: TGTGCCAGCAGTTATAGGCAGGGTGAATCACCCCTCCACTTT
D gene: TRBD2; V gene: TRBV11-2; CDR3 length: 13; clone size: few; J gene: TRBJ2-7; CDR3 protein: CASTPAGEYEQYF; CDR3 DNA: TGTGCCAGCACCCCAGCGGGGGAATACGAGCAGTACTTC
D gene: NA; V gene: TRBV7-9; CDR3 length: 12; clone size: NA; J gene: TRBJ2-5; CDR3 protein: CASEEVHETQYF; CDR3 DNA: TGTGCCAGCGAAGAGGTACACGAGACCCAGTACTTC
D gene: TRBD2; V gene: TRBV15; CDR3 length: 16; clone size: NA; J gene: TRBJ2-1; CDR3 protein: CATSRDRLAGSNEQFF; CDR3 DNA: TGTGCCACCAGCAGAGACAGACTAGCGGGGTCCAATGAGCAGTTCTTC
D gene: TRBD2; V gene: TRBV18; CDR3 length: 15; clone size: NA; J gene: TRBJ2-1; CDR3 protein: CASSPGLAGYNEQFF; CDR3 DNA: TGTGCCAGCTCACCCGGACTAGCGGGGTACAATGAGCAGTTCTTC
D gene: TRBD1; V gene: TRBV5-6; CDR3 length: 13; clone size: NA; J gene: TRBJ1-4; CDR3 protein: CASSRGPNEKLFF; CDR3 DNA: TGTGCCAGCTCCAGGGGGCCGAATGAAAAACTGTTTTTT
D gene: TRBD1; V gene: TRBV24-1; CDR3 length: 15; clone size: NA; J gene: TRBJ1-2; CDR3 protein: CATSDPGQGERGYTF; CDR3 DNA: TGTGCCACCAGTGACCCGGGACAGGGGGAACGAGGCTACACCTTC
D gene: TRBD2; V gene: TRBV7-7; CDR3 length: 15; clone size: NA; J gene: TRBJ2-1; CDR3 protein: CASSLGIAGAYEQFF; CDR3 DNA: TGTGCTAGCAGCTTGGGAATAGCGGGAGCCTATGAGCAGTTCTTC
D gene: NA; V gene: TRBV6-4; CDR3 length: 13; clone size: NA; J gene: TRBJ1-2; CDR3 protein: CASSDSDIGGYTF; CDR3 DNA: TGTGCCAGCAGTGACTCGGACATAGGCGGCTACACCTTC
D gene: NA; V gene: TRBV19; CDR3 length: 17; clone size: NA; J gene: TRBJ2-2; CDR3 protein: CASSKSRFGQASGELFF; CDR3 DNA: TGTGCCAGTAGTAAGTCCAGGTTTGGGCAGGCTTCCGGGGAGCTGTTTTTT
D gene: TRBD2; V gene: TRBV6-6; CDR3 length: 14; clone size: NA; J gene: TRBJ2-2; CDR3 protein: CASSLSRGGGELFF; CDR3 DNA: TGTGCCAGCAGTCTCTCGCGGGGGGGCGGGGAGCTGTTTTTT
D gene: TRBD1; V gene: TRBV5-8; CDR3 length: 16; clone size: NA; J gene: TRBJ1-4; CDR3 protein: CASSFRDSVSNEKLFF; CDR3 DNA: TGTGCCAGCAGCTTCCGGGACAGCGTCTCTAATGAAAAACTGTTTTTT
D gene: TRBD1; V gene: TRBV5-1; CDR3 length: 14; clone size: NA; J gene: TRBJ2-1; CDR3 protein: CASSRTGTGPLRVF; CDR3 DNA: TGCGCCAGCAGCAGAACCGGGACAGGGCCCTTACGGGTCTTC
D gene: NA; V gene: TRBV7-9; CDR3 length: 15; clone size: NA; J gene: TRBJ1-6; CDR3 protein: CASSPTTGAGSPLHF; CDR3 DNA: TGTGCCAGCAGCCCGACTACAGGAGCGGGGTCACCCCTCCACTTT
D gene: TRBD2; V gene: TRBV19; CDR3 length: 15; clone size: NA; J gene: TRBJ2-1; CDR3 protein: CASRSGASGLNEQFF; CDR3 DNA: TGTGCCAGTAGATCCGGGGCTAGCGGGCTCAATGAGCAGTTCTTC
D gene: TRBD1; V gene: TRBV18; CDR3 length: 14; clone size: few; J gene: TRBJ1-1; CDR3 protein: CASSREVQGTEAFF; CDR3 DNA: TGTGCCAGCTCACGAGAGGTACAGGGGACTGAAGCTTTCTTT
D gene: TRBD2; V gene: TRBV6-5; CDR3 length: 15; clone size: NA; J gene: TRBJ2-1; CDR3 protein: CASSYRAGGYNEQFF; CDR3 DNA: TGTGCCAGCAGTTACCGGGCGGGAGGATACAATGAGCAGTTCTTC